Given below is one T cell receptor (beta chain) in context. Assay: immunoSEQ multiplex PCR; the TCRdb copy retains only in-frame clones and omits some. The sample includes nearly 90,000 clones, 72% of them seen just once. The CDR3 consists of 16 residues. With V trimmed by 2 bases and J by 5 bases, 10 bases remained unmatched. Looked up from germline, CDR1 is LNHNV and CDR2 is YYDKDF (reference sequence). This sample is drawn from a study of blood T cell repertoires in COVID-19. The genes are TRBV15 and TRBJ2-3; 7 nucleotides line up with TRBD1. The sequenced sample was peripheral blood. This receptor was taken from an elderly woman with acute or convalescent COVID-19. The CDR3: CATSRRAGGQKDTQYF. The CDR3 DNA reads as TGTGCCACCAGCAGACGCGCAGGGGGTCAGAAAGATACGCAGTATTTT.